This T cell receptor (beta chain) was documented in a study of blood T cell repertoires in COVID-19 (TCRdb year 2020). Notes on the research overall: Collaborator samples came from the United States, Italy and Spain and covered acute and convalescent phases of COVID-19. Samples were obtained from the ongoing ImmuneRACE study (first 160 participants) and from roughly 1,300 subjects provided by 6 global collaborators. The prospective study material was composed of cDNA or gDNA derived from T cells, B-cell-depleted T cells, or PBMCs. Deeply sampled blood TCRbeta repertoires from subjects exposed to, actively infected with, or recovered from COVID-19 were included in the dataset. The repertoires were made available in a free public database intended to serve as a resource for research on the immune response to SARS-CoV-2. Nearly every sample came with metadata listing a de-identified subject ID, COVID-19 status, age in years and sex. HLA class I and class II types, where available, came from metadata supplied by the sample provider rather than from assay-based typing.

On this clone: The antigen it recognizes is unknown. Per-nucleotide qualities are absent, and no much larger clonotype sits a single base away.

TCRbeta CDR3 regions were amplified from genomic DNA by means of the immunoSEQ Assay, a bias-controlled multiplex PCR. On the authors' methods: Nucleated cell counts per sample were estimated from amplification of reference gene primers within the assay. Sequence reads were collapsed and filtered to measure the absolute abundance of every unique TCRbeta CDR3 rearrangement. For each sample, productive Simpson clonality was calculated as the square root of Simpson's diversity index across productive rearrangements. Here the immuneACCESS table is served through TCRdb, limited to in-frame sequences with V and J called. Missing clones are a known gap in these copies; in checked studies unresolved V genes cover under half, and the rest lacks a known reason. V and J calls and clone size are as listed in that table; D and trimming were resolved from the DNA. For this sample there are a few hundred thousand clones; about 88% appear just once. The ten largest clones represent around 4.6% of the sample.

Another Seattle source contributed samples from volunteer blood donors who had recovered from COVID-19. Collaborating institutions collected whole blood in K2EDTA tubes following their own protocols. Collaborator samples were shipped for TCRbeta analysis as frozen whole blood, isolated PBMCs, or DNA extracted from either sample type. Paper-wide results and their limitations: How much clinical and demographic metadata was included differed by source and by participant, and the metadata was provided uncurated.

This TCR derives from a woman aged 40 to 49 who had recovered from COVID-19. The specimen sequenced was peripheral blood.

The nucleotide sequence is TGTGCCAGCAGTTACCCTTTGGGGGGTTCCGCAGATACGCAGTATTTT. Its translation reads: CASSYPLGGSADTQYF. This sequence uses TRBV6-2 or TRBV6-3 and TRBJ2-3, with TRBD2 perhaps the D gene, on 6 matching bases. The junction carries 16 bases between V and J, which are trimmed by 2 bases and 4 bases respectively. According to the germline V gene, CDR1 reads MNHEY and CDR2 reads SVGEGT. The CDR3, cysteine through phenylalanine, is 16 amino acids long. Of all the DNA, just the CDR3 is kept, 48 bases in frame from base 1.